This TCR beta chain is drawn from a study of human T cells and chemical hapten exposure. Time point described: patch test 1, 2 weeks after DPC sensitization. Stated treatment: therapeutic diphenylcyclopropenone sensitization with weekly scalp DPC. Staff drew blood before applying each patch test. In the source study's methods: Per-sample TCR counts ranged from roughly 20,000 to 700,000, median 95,638. TCRdb independently ran MiXCR on the RACE reads; one entry per CDR3 protein. Clone size and V and J calls follow TCRdb, not the original study. The table includes around 75,000 distinct CDR3 sequences, approximately 12% detected once. This clonotype came up many times. The CDR3 consists of 11 residues. V dropped 2 bases and J dropped 5 bases, with 6 bases sitting between them. Germline V gene lookup returns CDR1 GTSNPN and CDR2 SVGIG (reference sequence).

The sequence was obtained from a woman aged 60-75 years with alopecia areata. Some clones in this sample may be carry-over from other donors' samples. The rearrangement links TRBV30 to TRBJ2-5, with no clear D. The starting material was whole blood, obtained in connection with sensitization to the hapten diphenylcyclopropenone (DPC). CDR3 bases: TGTGCCTGGAGTACCCGGGAGACCCAGTACTTC. This translates into CAWSTRETQYF.